This is a list of T cell receptor beta chains from one sample in a study of blood T cell repertoires in COVID-19. Measured with immunoSEQ multiplex PCR; TCRdb has only the in-frame clones, and not every one. Found here are a few hundred thousand clones, roughly 87% of them singletons; the top ten hold 1%. Sequenced: PBMCs or T cells enriched from blood (not recorded which). The source of these receptors is a woman younger than 45 who had recovered from COVID-19. Both conserved end residues are part of each CDR3. A D gene is named only where the DNA matches it firmly. The size field is filled for only some rows; it gives once, few, many or a size class.

D gene	clone size	J gene	V gene	CDR3 DNA	CDR3 protein
NA	few	TRBJ1-6	TRBV28	TGTGCCACCGCCGGGCAGGGATTCAATTCACCCCTCCACTTT	CATAGQGFNSPLHF
TRBD1	NA	TRBJ2-7	TRBV28	TGTGCCAGCAGTTTAATAGGGACAGGGGGCTTCGACGAGCAGTACTTC	CASSLIGTGGFDEQYF
NA	NA	TRBJ2-2	TRBV5-1	TGCGCCAGCAGCCCCCCCGACAGAGGTTGGGTCACCGGGGAGCTGTTTTTT	CASSPPDRGWVTGELFF
TRBD2	NA	TRBJ2-3	TRBV5-1	TGCGCCAGCAGCCTTAGGACTAGGGGCACAGATACGCAGTATTTT	CASSLRTRGTDTQYF
NA	NA	TRBJ1-1	TRBV11-3	TGTGCCAGCAGCTTGAGGGGGGGGAACACTGAAGCTTTCTTT	CASSLRGGNTEAFF
TRBD1	once	TRBJ1-3	TRBV19	TGTGCCAGTAGTAGACCTCAGGACAGGGTTTTTGCCAACTCTGGAAACACCATATATTTT	CASSRPQDRVFANSGNTIYF
NA	NA	TRBJ1-5	TRBV7-8	TGTGCCAGCAGCCCATATGGGGCGGGCAATCAGCCCCAGCATTTT	CASSPYGAGNQPQHF
TRBD2	few	TRBJ2-1	TRBV7-9	TGTGCCAGCAGCCCTCGGAGCGGGGGCTCCTACAATGAGCAGTTCTTC	CASSPRSGGSYNEQFF
TRBD1	NA	TRBJ2-7	TRBV3-1/TRBV3-2	TGTGCCAGCAGCCCGCCGGGACAGAGACCCTACGAGCAGTACTTC	CASSPPGQRPYEQYF
TRBD1	NA	TRBJ2-7	TRBV5-6	TGTGCCAGCAGCTGGGGACAGGTTAGCTCCTACGAGCAGTACTTC	CASSWGQVSSYEQYF
NA	NA	TRBJ2-2	TRBV9	TGTGCCAGCAGCGTAGGGCAGAACACCGGGGAGCTGTTTTTT	CASSVGQNTGELFF
NA	NA	TRBJ2-1	TRBV7-2	TGTGCCAGCAGCTCAGGAACCTACTCCTACAATGAGCAGTTCTTC	CASSSGTYSYNEQFF
NA	NA	TRBJ1-1	TRBV5-1	TGCGCCAGCAGCAACGGACAACCGAACACTGAAGCTTTCTTT	CASSNGQPNTEAFF
NA	NA	TRBJ1-2	TRBV19	TGTGCCAGTACCGGGAAGGCCTGGTGGGGATTTAACTATGGCTACACCTTC	CASTGKAWWGFNYGYTF
TRBD1	NA	TRBJ2-7	TRBV7-8	TGTGCCAGCAGCCTGTTCGACAGGGGGGGATACGAGCAGTACTTC	CASSLFDRGGYEQYF
NA	few	TRBJ2-3	TRBV7-2	TGTGCCAGCAGCCCTAGCACAGATACGCAGTATTTT	CASSPSTDTQYF
NA	NA	TRBJ1-1	TRBV7-9	TGTGCCAGCAAGGGGCAGATTAACACTGAAGCTTTCTTT	CASKGQINTEAFF
TRBD1	NA	TRBJ2-5	TRBV2	TGTGCCAGCAGTCCAGGACAGGGAGGAGAGACCCAGTACTTC	CASSPGQGGETQYF
TRBD1	NA	TRBJ1-4	TRBV10-2	TGCGCCAGCAGTGAGGGAATCGGAACAGGGGGGGAAAAACTGTTTTTT	CASSEGIGTGGEKLFF
TRBD1	NA	TRBJ2-1	TRBV19	TGTGCCAGTAGTATACCCCGGGACAGGGACCGGAATGAGCAGTTCTTC	CASSIPRDRDRNEQFF
NA	NA	TRBJ2-7	TRBV5-1	TGCGCCAGCAGCTTGGCGTTCTGGGAGTCCAACGAGCAGTACTTC	CASSLAFWESNEQYF
TRBD2	NA	TRBJ2-7	TRBV10-3	TGTGCCATCAGTGAAACGAAGAGCGGGGGGGCCTACCACGAGCAGTACTTC	CAISETKSGGAYHEQYF
NA	NA	TRBJ2-7	TRBV28	TGTGCCAGCAGTTTACCTACGTACGAGCAGTACTTC	CASSLPTYEQYF
NA	NA	TRBJ1-1	TRBV7-9	TGTGCCAGCAGCTTACCCCGTTCGCGGGAGGGAGGATCTGAAGCTTTCTTT	CASSLPRSREGGSEAFF
NA	NA	TRBJ1-5	TRBV27	TGTGCCAGCAGATCAGGGGCCCAAAATCAGCCCCAGCATTTT	CASRSGAQNQPQHF
TRBD2	few	TRBJ2-7	TRBV6-2/TRBV6-3	TGTGCCAGCAGTTTCGTTAGCGGGGGACCAACCTACGAGCAGTACTTC	CASSFVSGGPTYEQYF
TRBD2	NA	TRBJ2-1	TRBV27	TGTGCCAGCAGTCCACTAGCGGGGGTTTACAATGAGCAGTTCTTC	CASSPLAGVYNEQFF
TRBD1	NA	TRBJ1-5	TRBV5-1	TGCGCCAGCAGCCTACGACAGGGAGACCAGCCCCAGCATTTT	CASSLRQGDQPQHF
NA	NA	TRBJ1-1	TRBV7-8	TGTGCCAGCAGCCCGGGACACTTGAACACTGAAGCTTTCTTT	CASSPGHLNTEAFF
TRBD2	NA	TRBJ2-1	TRBV6-2/TRBV6-3	TGTGCCAGCAGTTACCTCAGTAGCGGGAGGATCTACAATGAGCAGTTCTTC	CASSYLSSGRIYNEQFF
NA	NA	TRBJ1-6	TRBV6-1	TGTGCCAGCAGTGAAATGGCGGTCTCACCCCTCCACTTT	CASSEMAVSPLHF
NA	NA	TRBJ2-7	TRBV2	TGTGCCAGCAGTGAAGAGGGGAACTTTAACTACGAGCAGTACTTC	CASSEEGNFNYEQYF
NA	NA	TRBJ2-7	TRBV5-1	TGCGCCAGCAATGAGTGGGAGGCGGACGAGCAGTACTTC	CASNEWEADEQYF
TRBD2	NA	TRBJ2-4	TRBV6-1	TGTGCCAGCAGTGAAATGGGAGGACTAGCGCGGGACATTCAGTACTTC	CASSEMGGLARDIQYF
NA	NA	TRBJ1-4	TRBV3-1/TRBV3-2	TGTGCCAGCAGCCAATCGCGGGGGGGCCTTATCACTAATGAAAAACTGTTTTTT	CASSQSRGGLITNEKLFF
NA	NA	TRBJ1-2	TRBV7-8	TGTGCCAGCAGCTTAGCCCGACAGGACTATGGCTACACCTTC	CASSLARQDYGYTF
NA	NA	TRBJ1-2	TRBV4-2	TGTGCCAGCAGGGGGGCAGGGCCCTATGGCTACACCTTC	CASRGAGPYGYTF
TRBD2	NA	TRBJ2-3	TRBV19	TGTGCCAGTAGTGTCCCGGGACTAGCGGGACTTCTTTCTAGCACAGATACGCAGTATTTT	CASSVPGLAGLLSSTDTQYF
NA	NA	TRBJ2-7	TRBV7-2	TGTGCCAGCGCCAAGGCACAGGGACCCTACGAGCAGTACTTC	CASAKAQGPYEQYF
NA	NA	TRBJ1-2	TRBV27	TGTGCCAGCAGACCGACCCCCGGACACCTTTCCTATGGCTACACCTTC	CASRPTPGHLSYGYTF
NA	NA	TRBJ2-5	TRBV6-2/TRBV6-3	TGTGCCAGCAGCCCAAGAGGGCCACGGCAAGAGACCCAGTACTTC	CASSPRGPRQETQYF
NA	NA	TRBJ2-5	TRBV24-1	TGTGCCACCAGTGGAGTGAATAAAGCGGGCGTAGACCGATTCCCGGAGACCCAGTACTTC	CATSGVNKAGVDRFPETQYF
NA	NA	TRBJ2-3	TRBV2	TGTGCCAGCTTTCGACAGCCTAGCACAGATACGCAGTATTTT	CASFRQPSTDTQYF
TRBD1	NA	TRBJ2-7	TRBV7-3	TGTGCCAGCAGCCCATCGGGACAGGGTGGCTACGAGCAGTACTTC	CASSPSGQGGYEQYF
NA	NA	TRBJ2-5	TRBV7-9	TGTGCCAGCAGCTTAGTGGGGGCAGAGACCCAGTACTTC	CASSLVGAETQYF
TRBD1	NA	TRBJ2-2	TRBV9	TGTGCCAGCGCCGCGTCGGACAGGCCCCCCGGGGAGCTGTTTTTT	CASAASDRPPGELFF
TRBD1	NA	TRBJ2-7	TRBV6-2/TRBV6-3	TGTGCCAGCAGCCGGACAGGGTCCTACGAGCAGTACTTC	CASSRTGSYEQYF
NA	NA	TRBJ1-1	TRBV12-3/TRBV12-4	TGTGCCAGCAGTTTAAGGGAGGCCGATGAAGCTTTCTTT	CASSLREADEAFF
TRBD2	NA	TRBJ2-3	TRBV4-1	TGCGCCAGCAGCCCGGGACTAGCGGCAGATACGCAGTATTTT	CASSPGLAADTQYF
TRBD2	NA	TRBJ2-7	TRBV9	TGTGCCAGCAGCCGCTGGGAGGGAAGCGTCTACGAGCAGTACTTC	CASSRWEGSVYEQYF
TRBD2	NA	TRBJ2-5	TRBV28	TGTGCCAGCAGTTTACTCGGCGGGGGGAGAGAGACCCAGTACTTC	CASSLLGGGRETQYF
NA	few	TRBJ2-6	TRBV7-2	TGTGCCAGCAGCTTACAGGGCTACGGGGCCAACGTCCTGACTTTC	CASSLQGYGANVLTF
NA	NA	TRBJ1-1	TRBV28	TGTGCCAGCAAAACACTCAGCGACACTGAAGCTTTCTTT	CASKTLSDTEAFF